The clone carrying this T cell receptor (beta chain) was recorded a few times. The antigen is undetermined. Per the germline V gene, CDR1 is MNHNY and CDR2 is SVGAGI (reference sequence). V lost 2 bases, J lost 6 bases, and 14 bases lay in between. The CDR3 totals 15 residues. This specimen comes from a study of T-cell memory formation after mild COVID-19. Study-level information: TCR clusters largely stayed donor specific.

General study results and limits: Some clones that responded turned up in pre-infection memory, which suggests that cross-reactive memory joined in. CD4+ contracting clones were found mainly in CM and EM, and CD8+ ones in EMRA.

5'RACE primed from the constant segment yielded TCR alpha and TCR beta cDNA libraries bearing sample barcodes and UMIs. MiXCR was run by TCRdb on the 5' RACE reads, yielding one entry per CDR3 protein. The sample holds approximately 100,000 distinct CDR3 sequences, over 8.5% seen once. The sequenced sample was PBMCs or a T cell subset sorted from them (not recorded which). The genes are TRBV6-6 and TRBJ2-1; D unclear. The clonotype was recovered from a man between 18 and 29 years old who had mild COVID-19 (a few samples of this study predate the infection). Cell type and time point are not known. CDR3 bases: TGTGCCAGCAGTTACGCTCTGGAAACACCCAATGAGCAGTTCTTC. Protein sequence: CASSYALETPNEQFF.